Following are 11 T cell receptor beta chains from one sample sequenced in a study of blood T cells in healthy people across ages. The authors ran a second PCR of roughly 6 to 12 cycles using a sample-barcoded 5' primer and a J-beta primer mix. In TCRdb, the 5' RACE reads were re-called with MiXCR into one record per CDR3 protein. The data contain 750,000 or so distinct CDR3 sequences, around a quarter of them seen just once; the ten biggest clones take up 9.4%. The same sample was also studied in work on T cells of mothers and their children.

Source material: blood. These receptors originate from a boy aged 5-17 years in good health.

In this sample, this clonotype turned up a few times. The chain combines TRBV20-1 with TRBJ2-5, with 12 bases fitting TRBD2. Judging by the DNA end, TRBJ2-1 fits better; the J call may be wrong. Germline V gives CDR1 DFQATT, CDR2 SNEGSKA (reference sequence). The CDR3 length is 14 residues. The CDR3 DNA follows: TGCAGTGCTACTACTAGCGGGGGGTCAGGGGAGCAGTTCTTC. Residues: CSATTSGGSGEQFF.

A remark on this clonotype: At one end, the junction sequence differs from germline, possibly due to a read error. V is TRBV3-1 and J is TRBJ2-7; weak D call: TRBD1 (5 bases). This CDR3 region has 15 residues. Germline V gene data show CDR1 as LGHDT and CDR2 as YNNKEL (reference sequence). Written as DNA, the CDR3 is TGTGCCAACAGCCATATGGGGCAGACACCATACGAGCAGTACTTC. Its protein product is CANSHMGQTPYEQYF.

The chain has TRBV14 and TRBJ2-7; 10 positions agree with TRBD2. V was pared by 4 bases and J by 3 bases, with 12 bases of the junction left unmatched. Germline-derived CDR1 and CDR2 are SGHDN and FVKESK. The CDR3 has 17 amino acids. Here the CDR3 DNA reads TGTGCCAGCAGCCTCCCGGCCGTAGCGGGGGGTGGCTACGAGCAGTACTTC. This encodes CASSLPAVAGGGYEQYF.

The chain recombines TRBV2 with TRBJ2-7; 10 bases are shared with TRBD1. With 6 bases clipped from V and 0 bases from J, the junction kept 5 bases outside the gene matches. This CDR3 spans 15 amino acids. Germline CDR1 and CDR2: SNHLY and FYNNEI. CDR3 coding DNA: TGTGCCAGCAGGAGGGGGACAGGGGACTCCTACGAGCAGTACTTC. Amino acids: CASRRGTGDSYEQYF.

This clonotype was seen only a few times. The chain uses TRBV13 and TRBJ2-5; weak D call: TRBD2 (7 bases). Trimming left V 1 base short and J 5 bases short, with 14 bases between. In germline, CDR1 is PRHDT, CDR2 FYEKMQ (reference sequence). The CDR3 has 15 amino acids. The CDR3 loop reads CASSLESGGAETQYF. The CDR3 region has the DNA TGTGCCAGCAGCTTAGAGTCGGGGGGCGCGGAGACCCAGTACTTC. The variable domain in full, with the rest retrieved from reference TRBV13 and TRBJ2-5, is AAGVIQSPRHLIKEKRETATLKCYPIPRHDTVYWYQQGPGQDPQFLISFYEKMQSDKGSIPDRFSAQQFSDYHSELNMSSLELGDSALYFCASSLESGGAETQYFGPGTRLLVL.

This clonotype was seen more than once but under ten times. The chain links TRBV29-1 to TRBJ1-2; tentatively, D is TRBD1 (5 bases). V was clipped by 6 bases and J by 2 bases, with 10 bases between them. Germline assignment: CDR1 SQVTM and CDR2 ANQGSEA. The CDR3 has 12 residues. CDR3 DNA sequence: TGCAGCGTCCTACAGGAGAACTATGGCTACACCTTC. Translating it yields CSVLQENYGYTF.

This clonotype was recorded many times. This chain joins TRBV4-1 and TRBJ2-5; 7 bases align to TRBD2. Germline CDR1 and CDR2: MGHRA and YSYEKL. V lost 1 base and J lost 4; bases outside the gene matches: 3. The CDR3 extends over 14 amino acids. CDR3 bases: TGCGCCAGCAGCCAAGTGGCGGGAGCAGAGACCCAGTACTTC. Its translation is CASSQVAGAETQYF.

The gene calls are TRBV11-3 and TRBJ2-2; the match to TRBD2 covers 10 bases. V lost 2 bases, J lost 10 bases, and 1 base stayed unmatched. In germline, CDR1 is SGHNT, CDR2 YENEEA. The CDR3 has 13 residues. Written as DNA, the CDR3 is TGTGCCAGCAGCTTAACTAGCGGGACGGAGCTGTTTTTT. The encoded protein is CASSLTSGTELFF.

The CDR3 sequence is CASSSPGQGKGNEQFF. The CDR3 region has the DNA TGTGCCAGCAGCTCGCCGGGACAGGGGAAGGGGAATGAGCAGTTCTTC. The chain carries TRBV5-6 and TRBJ2-1; 10 bases match TRBD1. This CDR3 is 16 amino acids long. V shed 3 bases and J 7 bases; nucleotides not matched to a gene: 10. The germline gives CDR1 SGHDT, CDR2 YYEEEE. The full variable domain, in which reference TRBV5-6 and TRBJ2-1 provide the parts outside the CDR3, is DAGVTQSPTHLIKTRGQQVTLRCSPKSGHDTVSWYQQALGQGPQFIFQYYEEEERQRGNFPDRFSGHQFPNYSSELNVNALLLGDSALYLCASSSPGQGKGNEQFFGPGTRLTVL.

In this sample, this clonotype turned up many times. This sequence joins TRBV11-3 and TRBJ2-3; 9 nucleotides line up with TRBD1. Per germline, CDR1 SGHNT and CDR2 YENEEA. The CDR3 contains 16 residues. V lost 5 bases to trimming and J lost 8 bases; unmatched junction nucleotides: 14. The CDR3 protein is CASSPRTGASAGTQYF. CDR3 sequence (DNA): TGTGCCAGCAGCCCACGGACAGGGGCTTCGGCGGGTACGCAGTATTTT. Looking up the rest from reference TRBV11-3 and TRBJ2-3 gives the full variable domain: EAGVVQSPRYKIIEKKQPVAFWCNPISGHNTLYWYLQNLGQGPELLIRYENEEAVDDSQLPKDRFSAERLKGVDSTLKIQPAELGDSAVYLCASSPRTGASAGTQYFGPGTRLTVL.

J is TRBJ1-4 and V is TRBV3-1; maybe TRBD1 (6 bases). With 4 bases removed from V and 6 bases from J, the gap between germline ends came to 24 bases. The CDR3 is made up of 18 amino acids. Germline V gene data show CDR1 as LGHDT and CDR2 as YNNKEL (reference sequence). CDR3 region: CASSLIYLAGTRDEKLFF. The CDR3 DNA follows: TGTGCCAGCAGCCTTATTTATCTTGCCGGGACACGGGATGAAAAACTGTTTTTT.